The 10 T cell receptor beta chains below were found in one sample sequenced in a study of shared clonotypes between healthy human individuals. Naive CD8 cells were CD45RO-negative, positively selected for CCR7, excluding terminally differentiated effector memory CD45RA+ cells. Assay: immunoSEQ multiplex PCR; the TCRdb copy retains only in-frame clones and omits some. The profile shows around 2,100,000 clones, approximately 94% of them singletons. Sequenced: naive CD8+ T cells sorted from blood. The receptor source for this set is a man younger than 30 in good health.

Concerning this clone itself: Additional DNA sequences in this sample encode the identical CDR3. The chain has TRBV9 and TRBJ2-7, with D tentatively TRBD1 or TRBD2 (5 bases each). Germline CDR1 reads SGDLS; CDR2 reads YYNGEE. V was clipped by 0 bases and J by 3 bases, with 10 bases between them. This CDR3 region has 14 residues. CDR3: CASSVGSGSYEQYF. CDR3 nucleotide sequence: TGTGCCAGCAGCGTAGGTTCAGGGAGCTACGAGCAGTACTTC.

The rearrangement uses TRBV10-2 and TRBJ1-5, with D maybe TRBD1 (6 bases). The germline gives CDR1 WSHSY, CDR2 SAAADI. The V gene lost 3 bases and the J gene lost 4 bases, with 10 bases spanning the gap. The CDR3 is 14 residues long. CDR3 sequence: CASSESGENQPQHF. In nucleotides, the CDR3 is TGCGCCAGCAGTGAATCAGGGGAAAATCAGCCCCAGCATTTT.

This chain links TRBV27 with TRBJ1-1, with 7 bases matching TRBD1. The CDR3 runs 14 residues. CDR1 is MNHEY and CDR2 is SMNVEV in the germline V gene (reference sequence). The trim removed 3 bases at V and 4 bases at J, leaving 5 bases unmatched. The CDR3 reads CASSFQGGGTEAFF. The CDR3 nucleotides read TGTGCCAGCAGTTTCCAGGGGGGAGGCACTGAAGCTTTCTTT.

This chain connects TRBV9 to TRBJ1-3; possibly TRBD1 for D (5 bases). The CDR3 has 15 amino acids. Germline-derived CDR1 and CDR2 are SGDLS and YYNGEE. The ends were cut back, 2 bases at V and 0 bases at J, with 9 bases in the middle. The chain's CDR3 is CASSVSGASGNTIYF. In DNA, the CDR3 is TGTGCCAGCAGCGTCTCCGGGGCCTCTGGAAACACCATATATTTT.

The rearrangement links TRBV27 to TRBJ2-7; 14 positions agree with TRBD2. Germline V gives CDR1 MNHEY, CDR2 SMNVEV (reference sequence). The V gene end was trimmed by 6 bases and the J gene end by 3 bases; junction bases not matched to a gene: 1. This CDR3 has 14 amino acids. DNA for the CDR3: TGTGCCAGCAGCGGGACTAGCGGGGGCTACGAGCAGTACTTC. This encodes CASSGTSGGYEQYF.

V gene TRBV18 combines with J gene TRBJ1-1; D remains unclear. Trimming removed 2 bases at V and 4 bases at J, with 8 bases between. Germline CDR1 and CDR2: KGHSH and LQKENI. This CDR3 spans 13 amino acids. CDR3 residues: CASSPAISTEAFF. The CDR3 DNA reads as TGTGCCAGCTCACCAGCGATAAGCACTGAAGCTTTCTTT.

This clone occurred a few times. The chain combines TRBV27 with TRBJ2-7; no firm D call. V was clipped by 2 bases and J by 3 bases, with 8 bases between them. The length of the CDR3 is 13 residues. The germline gives CDR1 MNHEY, CDR2 SMNVEV (reference sequence). DNA for the CDR3: TGTGCCAGCAGTTTAGGGGTCTTCTACGAGCAGTACTTC. Translation gives CASSLGVFYEQYF.

The chain uses TRBV5-6 and TRBJ1-5; 7 bases map to TRBD1. J was trimmed by 6 bases and V by 0 bases; bases with no gene match: 3. The germline gives CDR1 SGHDT, CDR2 YYEEEE. The CDR3 consists of 14 residues. This CDR3 reads CASSLEAGGQPQHF. The CDR3 DNA follows: TGTGCCAGCAGCTTGGAGGCAGGGGGTCAGCCCCAGCATTTT.

V gene TRBV2 combines with J gene TRBJ1-5; tentative D call: TRBD1 (6 bases). V was cut by 6 bases and J by 3 bases, with 15 bases left in between. Germline CDR1 and CDR2: SNHLY and FYNNEI. CDR3 length: 15 residues. The CDR3 here is CASSQGGTVNQPQHF. Here the CDR3 DNA reads TGTGCCAGCAGCCAAGGGGGGACGGTCAATCAGCCCCAGCATTTT.

This sequence joins TRBV11-1 and TRBJ2-1; 10 bases map to TRBD2. The germline V gene encodes CDR1 SGHAT and CDR2 FQDESV (reference sequence). The junction had 6 bases not matched to a gene; V was cut back by 3 bases and J by 7 bases. This CDR3 is 15 amino acids long. The CDR3 is CASSFKSGGVNEQFF. The DNA of the CDR3 is TGTGCCAGCAGCTTCAAGAGCGGGGGGGTAAATGAGCAGTTCTTC.